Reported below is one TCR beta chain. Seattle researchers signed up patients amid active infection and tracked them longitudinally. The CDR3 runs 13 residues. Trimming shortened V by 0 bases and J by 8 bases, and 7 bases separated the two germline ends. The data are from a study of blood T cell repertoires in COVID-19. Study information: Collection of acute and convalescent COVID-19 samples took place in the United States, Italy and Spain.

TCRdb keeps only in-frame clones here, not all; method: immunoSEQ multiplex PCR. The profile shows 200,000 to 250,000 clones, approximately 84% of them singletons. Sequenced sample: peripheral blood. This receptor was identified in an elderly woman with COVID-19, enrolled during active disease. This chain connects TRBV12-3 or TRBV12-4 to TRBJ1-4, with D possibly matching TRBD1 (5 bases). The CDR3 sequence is CASSLAGGEKLFF. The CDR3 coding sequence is TGTGCCAGCAGTTTAGCGGGGGGGGAAAAACTGTTTTTT.